Each of the 3 T cell receptor beta chains below was sequenced from the same sample in a study of blood T cell repertoires in COVID-19. The method was immunoSEQ multiplex PCR; TCRdb's version includes in-frame clones alone and lacks a portion of them. This table holds about 220,000 clones, 88% found once. Source material: PBMCs or T cells enriched from blood (not recorded which). Receptor source: a woman aged 40 to 49 with acute COVID-19.

The chain employs TRBV7-9 and TRBJ2-3; D gene uncertain. CDR3 length: 13 amino acids. Germline V gives CDR1 SEHNR, CDR2 FQNEAQ (reference sequence). Trimming left V 5 bases short and J 0 bases short, with 6 bases between. CDR3 sequence reads: CASSHTSTDTQYF. For the CDR3, the DNA is TGTGCCAGCAGCCATACTAGCACAGATACGCAGTATTTT.

CDR3 coding DNA: TGTGCCAGCAGTACACAGGGTAACTATGGCTACACCTTC. Its translation: CASSTQGNYGYTF. The genes are TRBV28 and TRBJ1-2; perhaps TRBD1 as D (6 bases). Deletions cut 5 bases from V and 1 base from J, with 8 bases between. The CDR3 totals 13 residues. Germline V gene data show CDR1 as MDHEN and CDR2 as SYDVKM.

The table lists this clone with a count of one. The chain combines TRBV12-5 with TRBJ1-5, with D possibly being TRBD1 (5 bases). In germline, CDR1 is LGHNT, CDR2 FRNRAP. The CDR3 loop spans 15 amino acids. V lost 6 bases to trimming and J lost 0 bases, with 12 bases between them. The CDR3 sequence is CASGSRQSSNQPQHF. The CDR3, as DNA: TGTGCTAGTGGATCGAGACAGTCTAGCAATCAGCCCCAGCATTTT. The full variable domain, rest sourced from reference TRBV12-5 and TRBJ1-5, is DARVTQTPRHKVTEMGQEVTMRCQPILGHNTVFWYRQTMMQGLELLAYFRNRAPLDDSGMPKDRFSAEMPDATLATLKIQPSEPRDSAVYFCASGSRQSSNQPQHFGDGTRLSIL.